This T cell receptor beta chain originates from a study of blood T cell repertoires in COVID-19. Overall study context: Collection of acute and convalescent COVID-19 samples took place in the United States, Italy and Spain. PBMCs, B-cell-depleted T cells, or T cells provided the cDNA or gDNA that made up the material.

The V end lost 4 bases, the J end lost 2 bases, and 9 bases lay between the germline ends. CDR3 length equals 13 residues. Per the germline V gene, CDR1 is SGHRS and CDR2 is YFSETQ. Per the original data handling: Researchers report that nucleated cell counts were estimated from reference gene primer amplification. Some clones are missing from TCRdb's copy, which holds only in-frame ones; the method was immunoSEQ multiplex PCR. The V and J calls and clone size come from that table; D and trimming were worked out from the DNA. This table holds fewer than 150,000 clones, around 85% found once. The chain links TRBV5-1 to TRBJ1-1; no firm D call. The TCR originated in a man in his fifties with acute or convalescent COVID-19. The sample was peripheral blood. The CDR3 DNA follows: TGCGCCAGCAGCCCTCACATAAACACTGAAGCTTTCTTT. This encodes CASSPHINTEAFF.